The 16 T cell receptor beta chains in this list originate from one sample, sequenced in a study of STAT5B mutations in CD4+ large granular lymphocyte leukemia. Libraries were prepared by immunoSEQ multiplex PCR; TCRdb keeps only in-frame clonotypes and omits some of them. The sample holds tens of thousands of clones; approximately 79% are singletons and the top ten take approximately 6.2%. The sequencing sample was made of CD4+ T cells from blood buffy coats. All receptors come from a human donor in good health.

J is TRBJ1-2 and V is TRBV5-6; possible D gene TRBD1, 5 bases. CDR1 is SGHDT, CDR2 YYEEEE, per germline. The CDR3 has 14 residues. Trimming stripped 4 bases from V and 1 base from J, with 11 bases between. In DNA form, the CDR3 reads TGTGCCAGCAGCCCCCAGGGCAATAACTATGGCTACACCTTC. Its protein is CASSPQGNNYGYTF.

The rearrangement uses TRBV2 and TRBJ2-7; D is possibly TRBD1 (6 bases). The CDR3 is 15 amino acids. V was shortened by 1 base and J by 6 bases, with 16 bases between the two germline ends. Germline CDR1 SNHLY, CDR2 FYNNEI. The CDR3 spells CASSEGPAGELEQYF. For the CDR3, the DNA is TGTGCCAGCAGTGAAGGGCCGGCAGGGGAACTCGAGCAGTACTTC.

The V and J genes are TRBV27 and TRBJ2-1, with TRBD2 matching over 8 bases. This CDR3 contains 14 residues. Germline V gives CDR1 MNHEY, CDR2 SMNVEV (reference sequence). J was trimmed by 7 bases and V by 3 bases; bases with no gene match: 5. CDR3 DNA: TGTGCCAGCAGTTTCCGGGGGGGCCCGAATGAGCAGTTCTTC. It codes for CASSFRGGPNEQFF.

Only one count was recorded for this clone. The chain links TRBV5-4 to TRBJ2-2; tentatively, D is TRBD2 (7 bases). The germline V and J ends were trimmed by 4 bases and 7 bases, with 17 bases remaining between them. There are 15 residues in the CDR3. The germline gives CDR1 SGHNT, CDR2 YYREEE (reference sequence). CDR3 sequence: CASSPLRGGGGELFF. The CDR3 DNA reads as TGTGCCAGCAGCCCGCTCCGGGGAGGGGGCGGGGAGCTGTTTTTT.

In its sample, this clone was seen once. V usage is TRBV6-1 and J usage is TRBJ2-2; 7 positions agree with TRBD1. The J segment lost 2 bases and the V segment lost 6 bases, leaving 6 bases of the junction unmatched. CDR3 length: 15 amino acids. Per the germline V gene, CDR1 is MNHNS and CDR2 is SASEGT. DNA for the CDR3: TGTGCCAGCAGAGGGGGACAGACAAACACCGGGGAGCTGTTTTTT. Its protein product is CASRGGQTNTGELFF.

The chain combines TRBV6-1 with TRBJ2-4; D might be TRBD2 (6 bases). The germline gives CDR1 MNHNS, CDR2 SASEGT. This CDR3 has 15 residues. Trimming took off 8 bases at V and 0 bases at J, with 14 bases between the two ends. CDR3 bases: TGTGCCAGCCTCGGCCGGGAGCGAGCCAAAAACATTCAGTACTTC. Protein sequence: CASLGRERAKNIQYF.

The V call is TRBV11-2, the J call TRBJ2-7; 7 positions match TRBD2. V lost 0 bases to trimming and J lost 5 bases; unmatched junction nucleotides: 7. CDR3 length: 15 amino acids. Germline V CDR1 and CDR2: SGHAT, FQNNGV. CDR3 nucleotide sequence: TGTGCCAGCAGCTTAGAGCACGGGGGGATCGACGAGCAGTACGTC. Its translation is CASSLEHGGIDEQYV.

This sequence joins TRBV21-1 and TRBJ1-5; TRBD1 was called by the table and not checked on the DNA. TRBV21-1 is labeled a pseudogene. This CDR3 contains 17 residues. The CDR3 spells CASSKAGDRGSNQPQHF. The CDR3 DNA reads as TGTGCCAGCAGCAAAGCGGGGGACAGGGGTAGCAATCAGCCCCAGCATTTT.

The chain joins TRBV27 to TRBJ1-1, with D uncertain. Trimming shortened V by 6 bases and J by 0 bases, and 11 bases separated the two germline ends. The germline V gene has CDR1 MNHEY and CDR2 SMNVEV (reference sequence). This CDR3 is 14 amino acids long. In nucleotides, the CDR3 is TGTGCCAGCAGCCCGGGTCCACTGAACACTGAAGCTTTCTTT. This gives the protein CASSPGPLNTEAFF.

The CDR3: CASSLGGDNQPQHF. The CDR3 bases are TGTGCCAGCAGCTTAGGCGGGGACAATCAGCCCCAGCATTTT. The J gene is TRBJ1-5, the V gene TRBV7-2, with D uncertain. From germline, CDR1 is SGHTA and CDR2 FQGNSA. The CDR3 has 14 amino acids. The V end was cut by 1 base, the J end by 3 bases, with 7 bases between.

As DNA, the CDR3 is TGTGCCAGCAGCTTAGGGTGGGCGGGGGGCTTCGAGACAGATACGCAGTATTTT. Protein sequence: CASSLGWAGGFETDTQYF. J is TRBJ2-3 and V is TRBV11-1; the match to TRBD2 covers 8 bases. This CDR3 is 18 amino acids long. J was trimmed by 3 bases and V by 1 base; bases with no gene match: 12. CDR1 is SGHAT, CDR2 FQDESV, per germline (reference sequence).

The chain has TRBV7-2 and TRBJ1-1, with a tentative D call TRBD1 (5 bases). The germline gives CDR1 SGHTA, CDR2 FQGNSA. The CDR3 is made up of 13 amino acids. V gave up 4 bases and J gave up 1 base, with 7 bases separating them. CDR3 sequence: CASSSQGNTEAFF. The CDR3 nucleotides are TGTGCCAGCAGCTCTCAGGGGAACACTGAAGCTTTCTTT.

The V and J genes are TRBV11-2 and TRBJ1-2, with D perhaps TRBD1 (5 bases). Germline V gene lookup returns CDR1 SGHAT and CDR2 FQNNGV. This CDR3 contains 14 residues. V lost 5 bases and J 1 base, leaving 11 bases between the germline ends. The CDR3 here is CASSLSRGNYGYTF. The CDR3, as DNA: TGTGCCAGCAGCCTCTCGAGGGGTAACTATGGCTACACCTTC.

The CDR3 region is CASSLVVGTGEGYTF. CDR3 bases: TGCGCCAGCAGCTTGGTGGTTGGGACGGGTGAGGGCTACACCTTC. V usage is TRBV5-1 and J usage is TRBJ1-2; D is possibly TRBD1 (5 bases). The length of the CDR3 is 15 residues. V was trimmed by 0 bases and J by 8 bases, leaving 17 bases between them. Germline V CDR1 and CDR2: SGHRS, YFSETQ.

CDR3 amino acids: CASSVASGGKGTQYF. CDR3 sequence (DNA): TGTGCCAGCAGTGTTGCTAGCGGGGGGAAGGGGACGCAGTATTTT. The V gene is TRBV6-4, the J gene TRBJ2-3, with TRBD2 matching 11 bases. The length of the CDR3 is 15 residues. CDR1 MRHNA and CDR2 SNTAGT come from the germline V gene. The V segment lost 4 bases and the J segment 9 bases; nucleotides outside the gene matches: 9.

The gene calls are TRBV7-2 and TRBJ1-2; D might be TRBD1 (6 bases). Trimming shortened V by 5 bases and J by 6 bases, and 19 bases separated the two germline ends. The CDR3 has 15 amino acids. CDR1 is SGHTA, CDR2 FQGNSA, per germline. This CDR3 reads CASSQTTQGWDGYTF. CDR3 sequence (DNA): TGTGCCAGCAGCCAAACAACACAGGGTTGGGATGGCTACACCTTC.